These T cell receptor beta chains were read from a single sample in a study of human T cells and chemical hapten exposure. TCRdb redid the calling of the RACE reads with MiXCR, one entry per CDR3 protein. The data contain about 82,000 distinct CDR3 sequences, around 13% of them singletons. Sample: whole blood, taken in connection with sensitization to the hapten diphenylcyclopropenone (DPC). These receptors originate from a woman in her fifties or sixties with alopecia areata. Some clones in this sample may be carry-over from other donors' samples. Both conserved end residues are part of each CDR3. A D gene is named only where the DNA matches it firmly. Some rows have no size entry. The others give once, few or many, or a class for an expanded clone.

v_call: TRBV7-9
d_call: NA
j_call: TRBJ1-2
clone_size: many
cdr3_nt: TGTGCCAGCAGCTTAGTCCAGGGACGAGATGGCTACACCTTC
cdr3_aa: CASSLVQGRDGYTF

v_call: TRBV11-2
d_call: TRBD2
j_call: TRBJ2-2
clone_size: few
cdr3_nt: TGTGCCAGCAGACATAGCGGGCAGAACACCGGGGAGCTGTTTTTT
cdr3_aa: CASRHSGQNTGELFF

v_call: TRBV5-1
d_call: NA
j_call: TRBJ2-3
clone_size: NA
cdr3_nt: TGCGCCAGCAGCTCCATCGCCCCGGGAGTATCAGATACGCAGTATTTT
cdr3_aa: CASSSIAPGVSDTQYF

v_call: TRBV18
d_call: TRBD1
j_call: TRBJ2-7
clone_size: many
cdr3_nt: TGTGCCAGCTCACAATCCTCGGGACAGACCTACGAGCAGTACTTC
cdr3_aa: CASSQSSGQTYEQYF

v_call: TRBV7-2
d_call: NA
j_call: TRBJ2-7
clone_size: NA
cdr3_nt: TGTGCCAGCAGAGGGACCTACGAGCAGTACTTC
cdr3_aa: CASRGTYEQYF

v_call: TRBV7-6
d_call: NA
j_call: TRBJ2-5
clone_size: few
cdr3_nt: TGTGCCACCGCCCGCCACGACCAAGAGACCCAGTACTTC
cdr3_aa: CATARHDQETQYF

v_call: TRBV20-1
d_call: TRBD2
j_call: TRBJ2-3
clone_size: few
cdr3_nt: TGCAGTGCTAGTTGGGTAGCGGGATTTGGAGATACGCAGTATTTT
cdr3_aa: CSASWVAGFGDTQYF

v_call: TRBV2
d_call: NA
j_call: TRBJ2-3
clone_size: many
cdr3_nt: TGTGCCAGCAGTGTCGGGCAGGGCCGTTCGGATACGCAGTATTTT
cdr3_aa: CASSVGQGRSDTQYF

v_call: TRBV20-1
d_call: NA
j_call: TRBJ1-1
clone_size: few
cdr3_nt: TGCAGTGCTAGATCCCCAAATGAAGCTTTCTTT
cdr3_aa: CSARSPNEAFF

v_call: TRBV12-3/TRBV12-4
d_call: NA
j_call: TRBJ2-2
clone_size: NA
cdr3_nt: TGTGCCAGCAGTTTTTACCCCGGGGAGCTGTTTTTT
cdr3_aa: CASSFYPGELFF

v_call: TRBV6-1
d_call: TRBD1
j_call: TRBJ1-4
clone_size: many
cdr3_nt: TGTGCCAGCAGAGGGACAGGGTTAAATGAAAAACTGTTTTTT
cdr3_aa: CASRGTGLNEKLFF

v_call: TRBV10-3
d_call: NA
j_call: TRBJ2-3
clone_size: few
cdr3_nt: TGTGCCATCAGTGTGAGTGGGACAGATACGCAGTATTTT
cdr3_aa: CAISVSGTDTQYF

v_call: TRBV3-1
d_call: TRBD2
j_call: TRBJ2-1
clone_size: many
cdr3_nt: TGTGCCAGCAGCCAAGCGGCGGGAGTCCAGTTCTTC
cdr3_aa: CASSQAAGVQFF

v_call: TRBV12-3/TRBV12-4
d_call: NA
j_call: TRBJ1-1
clone_size: NA
cdr3_nt: TGTGCCAGCGGAGGGGGGACTGAAGCTTTCTTT
cdr3_aa: CASGGGTEAFF

v_call: TRBV9
d_call: NA
j_call: TRBJ2-3
clone_size: NA
cdr3_nt: TGTGCCAGCAGCGTAGCTGGCGGTGCCACAGATACGCAGTATTTT
cdr3_aa: CASSVAGGATDTQYF

v_call: TRBV27
d_call: TRBD1
j_call: TRBJ2-5
clone_size: many
cdr3_nt: TGTGCCAGCAGTAACTCCCAGGGGGAAAACCAAGAGACCCAGTACTTC
cdr3_aa: CASSNSQGENQETQYF

v_call: TRBV5-1
d_call: NA
j_call: TRBJ1-3
clone_size: NA
cdr3_nt: TGCGCCAGCAGCGAATCGCGCTCGACAGGCTCTGGAAACACCATATATTTT
cdr3_aa: CASSESRSTGSGNTIYF

v_call: TRBV2
d_call: NA
j_call: TRBJ2-2
clone_size: many
cdr3_nt: TGTGCCAGCCTGATGACAGGAGCCAACCCGAACACCGGGGAGCTGTTTTTT
cdr3_aa: CASLMTGANPNTGELFF

v_call: TRBV10-3
d_call: NA
j_call: TRBJ1-5
clone_size: many
cdr3_nt: TGTGCCATCAGTGAGGCAATCAATGGGCCCCAGCATTTT
cdr3_aa: CAISEAINGPQHF

v_call: TRBV12-3/TRBV12-4
d_call: NA
j_call: TRBJ2-1
clone_size: NA
cdr3_nt: TGTGCCAGCAGTTTAGCCAGGGTGTTAAATGAGCAGTTCTTC
cdr3_aa: CASSLARVLNEQFF

v_call: TRBV28
d_call: NA
j_call: TRBJ1-2
clone_size: few
cdr3_nt: TGTGCCAGCAGGGGACCCAACTATGGCTACACCTTC
cdr3_aa: CASRGPNYGYTF

v_call: TRBV5-1
d_call: NA
j_call: TRBJ2-1
clone_size: NA
cdr3_nt: TGCGCCAGCAGGGGCTCTAGCGAACCCTCCTACAATGAGCAGTTCTTC
cdr3_aa: CASRGSSEPSYNEQFF

v_call: TRBV7-6
d_call: NA
j_call: TRBJ2-1
clone_size: many
cdr3_nt: TGTGCCTCCAGGGACAAGGTGGGGATAAACAATGAGCAGTTCTTC
cdr3_aa: CASRDKVGINNEQFF

v_call: TRBV9
d_call: TRBD2
j_call: TRBJ2-1
clone_size: few
cdr3_nt: TGTGCCAGCACCCCGGGACTAGCGGGAGGGAATGAGCAGTTCTTC
cdr3_aa: CASTPGLAGGNEQFF

v_call: TRBV18
d_call: NA
j_call: TRBJ1-3
clone_size: few
cdr3_nt: TGTGCCAGCTCACCACGCGACAGAACTTTCTCTGGAAACACCATATATTTT
cdr3_aa: CASSPRDRTFSGNTIYF

v_call: TRBV10-3
d_call: NA
j_call: TRBJ2-2
clone_size: NA
cdr3_nt: TGTGCCATCAGTGGGGACCGCGACACCGGGGAGCTGTTTTTT
cdr3_aa: CAISGDRDTGELFF

v_call: TRBV28
d_call: NA
j_call: TRBJ1-1
clone_size: many
cdr3_nt: TGTGCCAGCAGTTCACAGGGCCCCACGAACACTGAAGCTTTCTTT
cdr3_aa: CASSSQGPTNTEAFF

v_call: TRBV28
d_call: NA
j_call: TRBJ2-2
clone_size: NA
cdr3_nt: TGTGCCATACCGGGCAGCTACACCGGGGAGCTGTTTTTT
cdr3_aa: CAIPGSYTGELFF

v_call: TRBV6-1
d_call: TRBD1
j_call: TRBJ2-7
clone_size: NA
cdr3_nt: TGTGCCAGCAGTGAAGAGGGGACAGTCTACCCGGGCTACGAGCAGTACTTC
cdr3_aa: CASSEEGTVYPGYEQYF

v_call: TRBV5-1
d_call: NA
j_call: TRBJ1-3
clone_size: few
cdr3_nt: TGCGCCAGCAGCCCGATGTTGGGAGGCCTGTCCTCTGGAAACACCATATATTTT
cdr3_aa: CASSPMLGGLSSGNTIYF

v_call: TRBV11-2
d_call: TRBD2
j_call: TRBJ2-1
clone_size: many
cdr3_nt: TGTGCCAGCAGCCCTAACTCACTACGACTAGCGGGAGGGCTAGCCAATGAGCAGTTCTTC
cdr3_aa: CASSPNSLRLAGGLANEQFF

v_call: TRBV7-9
d_call: NA
j_call: TRBJ2-3
clone_size: few
cdr3_nt: TGTGCCAGCAGCACGACAGCAGATACGCAGTATTTT
cdr3_aa: CASSTTADTQYF

v_call: TRBV6-6
d_call: NA
j_call: TRBJ1-2
clone_size: NA
cdr3_nt: TGTGCCAGCAGTTATTTGGTGGGGCGGTCGCCCTATGGCTACACCTTC
cdr3_aa: CASSYLVGRSPYGYTF

v_call: TRBV20-1
d_call: TRBD2
j_call: TRBJ2-7
clone_size: few
cdr3_nt: TGCAGTGCTAGAGGCCGGCGGGAGAGATACGAGCAGTACTTC
cdr3_aa: CSARGRRERYEQYF

v_call: TRBV7-9
d_call: NA
j_call: TRBJ2-2
clone_size: few
cdr3_nt: TGTGCCAGCACAGTCTTTGGAAGGGCTACCGGGGAGCTGTTTTTT
cdr3_aa: CASTVFGRATGELFF

v_call: TRBV18
d_call: NA
j_call: TRBJ2-7
clone_size: NA
cdr3_nt: TGTGCCAGCTCACCCTCCGGGACGTCAGTTAGAGAGCAGTACTTC
cdr3_aa: CASSPSGTSVREQYF

v_call: TRBV20-1
d_call: NA
j_call: TRBJ2-3
clone_size: NA
cdr3_nt: TGCAGTGCCGGCGGGGCCTCGGGTAGTACGCAGTATTTT
cdr3_aa: CSAGGASGSTQYF

v_call: TRBV3-1
d_call: TRBD2
j_call: TRBJ2-1
clone_size: many
cdr3_nt: TGTGCCAGCAGCCAAGATCCAGGACTAGCGGGAGGGGAGCAGTTCTTC
cdr3_aa: CASSQDPGLAGGEQFF

v_call: TRBV11-2
d_call: NA
j_call: TRBJ2-1
clone_size: NA
cdr3_nt: TGTGCCAGCAGCTTAGCTCTTGGCCGCTACAATGAGCAGTTCTTC
cdr3_aa: CASSLALGRYNEQFF

v_call: TRBV7-8
d_call: NA
j_call: TRBJ2-1
clone_size: few
cdr3_nt: TGTGCCAGCTGGGGGAGCGGGGACACATACAATGAGCAGTTCTTC
cdr3_aa: CASWGSGDTYNEQFF

v_call: TRBV20-1
d_call: TRBD1
j_call: TRBJ1-5
clone_size: many
cdr3_nt: TGCAGTGCTCGAACGGGAGGGGGCAGGGGTCAGCCCCAGCATTTT
cdr3_aa: CSARTGGGRGQPQHF

v_call: TRBV20-1
d_call: NA
j_call: TRBJ1-1
clone_size: NA
cdr3_nt: TGCAGTGCTAGACTGACGGGGCCTACCTTGAACACTGAAGCTTTCTTT
cdr3_aa: CSARLTGPTLNTEAFF

v_call: TRBV3-1
d_call: TRBD1
j_call: TRBJ1-4
clone_size: many
cdr3_nt: TGTGCCAGCAGCCAAACCGGGACAGGGAAAGAAAAACTGTTTTTT
cdr3_aa: CASSQTGTGKEKLFF

v_call: TRBV11-2
d_call: NA
j_call: TRBJ1-1
clone_size: many
cdr3_nt: TGTGCCAGCAGCTTAAGGGGTCTTCGGGGTACTGAAGCTTTCTTT
cdr3_aa: CASSLRGLRGTEAFF

v_call: TRBV29-1
d_call: NA
j_call: TRBJ1-1
clone_size: many
cdr3_nt: TGCAGCGTTGGGGGGAGGCAGTCGAACACTGAAGCTTTCTTT
cdr3_aa: CSVGGRQSNTEAFF

v_call: TRBV27
d_call: NA
j_call: TRBJ2-6
clone_size: NA
cdr3_nt: TGTGCCAGCAGGATGGGGCAATCTGGGGCCAACGTCCTGACTTTC
cdr3_aa: CASRMGQSGANVLTF

v_call: TRBV3-1
d_call: TRBD2
j_call: TRBJ2-1
clone_size: few
cdr3_nt: TGTGCCAGCAGCCAATTCCGGGGACTATCCAATGAGCAGTTCTTC
cdr3_aa: CASSQFRGLSNEQFF

v_call: TRBV4-2
d_call: TRBD2
j_call: TRBJ2-5
clone_size: NA
cdr3_nt: TGTGCCAGCAGCCAAACGTTACAGACTAGCCCGGAGCAGTACTTC
cdr3_aa: CASSQTLQTSPEQYF

v_call: TRBV29-1
d_call: NA
j_call: TRBJ2-5
clone_size: few
cdr3_nt: TGCAGCGTCGCCGTAACAGGGCTGGAGACCCAGTACTTC
cdr3_aa: CSVAVTGLETQYF

v_call: TRBV10-3
d_call: NA
j_call: TRBJ2-5
clone_size: many
cdr3_nt: TGTGCCATCAGTGAGTCATCTGGCGGGGCGACCCAGTACTTC
cdr3_aa: CAISESSGGATQYF

v_call: TRBV2
d_call: NA
j_call: TRBJ2-3
clone_size: many
cdr3_nt: TGTGCCAGCAGCAACCCGGGGGGCGGTGCAGATACGCAGTATTTT
cdr3_aa: CASSNPGGGADTQYF

v_call: TRBV28
d_call: NA
j_call: TRBJ2-3
clone_size: NA
cdr3_nt: TGTGCCAGCAGACTTCGACAGATAGGGGCAGATACGCAGTATTTT
cdr3_aa: CASRLRQIGADTQYF

v_call: TRBV29-1
d_call: NA
j_call: TRBJ2-7
clone_size: many
cdr3_nt: TGCAGCGTTGCGCTACTCGGGTACGAGCAGTACTTC
cdr3_aa: CSVALLGYEQYF

v_call: TRBV11-2
d_call: NA
j_call: TRBJ2-3
clone_size: many
cdr3_nt: TGTGCCAGCAGCTTGACCTACGGCACAGATACGCAGTATTTT
cdr3_aa: CASSLTYGTDTQYF

v_call: TRBV15
d_call: NA
j_call: TRBJ1-1
clone_size: NA
cdr3_nt: TGTGCCACCAGCAGAGATCCCCGTCTTGAAGCTTTCTTT
cdr3_aa: CATSRDPRLEAFF

v_call: TRBV29-1
d_call: TRBD1
j_call: TRBJ1-1
clone_size: NA
cdr3_nt: TGCAGCGTTGAGGAGAGGACAGGGAATGAAGCTTTCTTT
cdr3_aa: CSVEERTGNEAFF

v_call: TRBV7-9
d_call: TRBD2
j_call: TRBJ2-7
clone_size: few
cdr3_nt: TGTGCCAGCAGCCCAGGGACTAGCGGACCCCATACCTACGAGCAGTACTTC
cdr3_aa: CASSPGTSGPHTYEQYF

v_call: TRBV12-3/TRBV12-4
d_call: NA
j_call: TRBJ2-3
clone_size: many
cdr3_nt: TGTGCCAGCAGTTTAGTCGGGAACGGGGATACGCAGTATTTT
cdr3_aa: CASSLVGNGDTQYF

v_call: TRBV29-1
d_call: NA
j_call: TRBJ2-3
clone_size: NA
cdr3_nt: TGCAGCGTTGAGGGCGGCGGGGCAGATACGCAGTATTTT
cdr3_aa: CSVEGGGADTQYF